These 29 T cell receptor beta chains share one sample of origin, sequenced in a study of blood T cell repertoires in COVID-19. Some clones are missing from TCRdb's copy, which holds only in-frame ones; the method was immunoSEQ multiplex PCR. The repertoire has over 200,000 clones, around 90% of them found once; the top ten carry around 6.5%. Material: peripheral blood. The origin of the receptors is a man aged 60 to 69 who had recovered from COVID-19.

The sample holds one count of this clone. The chain carries TRBV6-5 and TRBJ2-7, with D maybe TRBD1 (6 bases). V lost 6 bases and J lost 0, with 15 bases in between. The CDR3 consists of 15 residues. Germline values: CDR1 MNHEY, CDR2 SVGAGI. CDR3 sequence: CASSITAGDSYEQYF. In nucleotides, the CDR3 is TGTGCCAGCAGCATAACAGCAGGGGACTCCTACGAGCAGTACTTC.

The rearrangement links TRBV5-1 to TRBJ2-5; 8 bases match TRBD2. Germline CDR1 SGHRS, CDR2 YFSETQ. The CDR3 is made up of 15 amino acids. V trimming: 2 bases; J trimming: 5 bases; junction bases outside the gene matches: 8. This CDR3 reads CASSLVSGEQETQYF. CDR3 DNA sequence: TGCGCCAGCAGCTTAGTTAGCGGGGAGCAGGAGACCCAGTACTTC.

The chain is built from TRBV6-5 and TRBJ1-5; D may be TRBD1 (5 bases). The CDR3 is 12 amino acids. CDR1 MNHEY and CDR2 SVGAGI come from the germline V gene. V lost 9 bases and J lost 0, with 6 bases in between. This chain's CDR3 is CARDSSNQPQHF. The CDR3 DNA reads TGTGCCAGAGACAGTAGCAATCAGCCCCAGCATTTT.

The chain employs TRBV6-6 and TRBJ1-5; a weak D match, TRBD1 (6 bases). The CDR3 runs to 17 residues. V lost 5 bases and J lost 7, with 24 bases in between. Germline CDR1 is MNHNY and CDR2 is SVGAGI (reference sequence). The CDR3 loop is CASSPERQASGEQPQHF. The CDR3 bases are TGTGCCAGCAGTCCGGAAAGACAGGCCTCCGGAGAGCAGCCCCAGCATTTT.

V usage is TRBV11-2 and J usage is TRBJ2-7; weak D call: TRBD2 (8 bases). Germline loops: CDR1 SGHAT, CDR2 FQNNGV. Trimming removed 5 bases from V and 7 bases from J, with 24 bases in between. The CDR3 sequence is 16 residues long. CDR3 nucleotides: TGTGCCAGCAGCCCCCAGGGGGGGACTAGAGGGGGGGAGCAGTACTTC. The encoded protein is CASSPQGGTRGGEQYF.

The chain links TRBV19 to TRBJ1-4; 9 bases fit TRBD1. CDR1 is LNHDA and CDR2 is SQIVND in the germline V gene (reference sequence). Trimming at V came to 8 bases and at J to 9 bases, leaving 7 bases not matched to a gene. The length of the CDR3 is 13 residues. CDR3: CASQQGASQKLFF. CDR3 DNA sequence: TGTGCCAGTCAACAGGGGGCATCGCAAAAACTGTTTTTT.

The chain combines TRBV4-1 with TRBJ1-3; D remains unclear. This CDR3 is 16 amino acids long. V lost 1 base to trimming and J lost 0 bases, with 10 bases between them. Per the germline V gene, CDR1 is MGHRA and CDR2 is YSYEKL. CDR3 loop: CASSQGIQSSGNTIYF. The CDR3 DNA reads as TGCGCCAGCAGCCAAGGCATACAGAGCTCTGGAAACACCATATATTTT.

In its sample, this clone was seen once. This sequence joins TRBV7-8 and TRBJ1-5, with D maybe TRBD1 (6 bases). This CDR3 is built from 15 residues. V lost 2 bases, J lost 3 bases, and 11 bases lay in between. Germline V gene lookup returns CDR1 SGHVS and CDR2 FQNEAQ. The CDR3 protein is CASSLSGQLNQPQHF. The CDR3 DNA sequence: TGTGCCAGCAGCTTATCTGGACAGCTCAATCAGCCCCAGCATTTT.

The rearrangement uses TRBV6-6 and TRBJ2-7; 10 bases line up with TRBD1. Per germline, CDR1 MNHNY and CDR2 SVGAGI (reference sequence). V trimming: 3 bases; J trimming: 2 bases; junction bases outside the gene matches: 4. This CDR3 region has 15 residues. In DNA, the CDR3 is TGTGCCAGCAGTTATACAGGACAGGGGGCCTACGAGCAGTACTTC. Translation gives CASSYTGQGAYEQYF.

This clone appeared a single time. V is TRBV28 and J is TRBJ2-1, with TRBD2 matching over 8 bases. Per germline, CDR1 MDHEN and CDR2 SYDVKM. J gave up 6 bases and V 3 bases, and 7 bases lay outside the gene matches. There are 15 residues in the CDR3. CDR3 residues: CASSLEREGLNEQFF. The CDR3 nucleotides are TGTGCCAGCAGTTTGGAACGGGAGGGCCTCAATGAGCAGTTCTTC.

J is TRBJ2-7 and V is TRBV5-5, with 8 bases that match TRBD1. This CDR3 spans 14 amino acids. Germline loops: CDR1 SGHKS, CDR2 YYEKEE (reference sequence). Trimming took 5 bases from V and 2 from J; bases not matched to a gene: 6. The CDR3 bases are TGTGCCAGCAGTACCGGGACAGGTACCTACGAGCAGTACTTC. The encoded protein is CASSTGTGTYEQYF.

The J gene is TRBJ2-2, the V gene TRBV3-1 (or the pseudogene TRBV3-2); D is undetermined. The germline V gene has CDR1 LGHDT and CDR2 YNNKEL (reference sequence). With 1 base removed from V and 6 bases from J, the gap between germline ends came to 9 bases. This CDR3 spans 14 amino acids. For the CDR3, the DNA is TGTGCCAGCAGCCAAGCCGGGTGGGCCGGGGAGCTGTTTTTT. It codes for CASSQAGWAGELFF.

The V gene is TRBV5-1, the J gene TRBJ2-1; D is ambiguous. CDR1 and CDR2 (germline): SGHRS, YFSETQ. The V and J ends lost 1 base and 7 bases respectively, with 15 bases between them. There are 15 residues in the CDR3. CDR3 protein: CASSLSDSTWNEQFF. As DNA, the CDR3 is TGCGCCAGCAGCTTGAGCGACTCAACCTGGAATGAGCAGTTCTTC.

J is TRBJ2-1 and V is TRBV27, with TRBD2 as a possible D gene (7 bases). In germline, CDR1 is MNHEY, CDR2 SMNVEV (reference sequence). Trimming removed 3 bases from V and 4 bases from J, with 10 bases in between. The CDR3 consists of 14 residues. The DNA for the CDR3 is TGTGCCAGCAGTTTTAAGGGGGGGTACAATGAGCAGTTCTTC. This encodes CASSFKGGYNEQFF.

There are a few counts of this clone. This sample also contains other DNA sequences that code for the same CDR3. This rearrangement joins TRBV3-1 (or the pseudogene TRBV3-2) to TRBJ2-7, with 10 bases identical to TRBD2. The CDR3 extends over 14 amino acids. The ends lost 6 bases at V and 2 bases at J; junction bases unmatched: 4. CDR1 and CDR2 (germline): LGHDT, YNNKEL (reference sequence). Here the CDR3 DNA reads TGTGCCAGCAGTCCGAGCGGGAGGGCCTACGAGCAGTACTTC. It is translated as CASSPSGRAYEQYF.

The V call is TRBV7-2, the J call TRBJ2-3; unclear D gene. This CDR3 comprises 14 residues. With 5 bases removed from V and 3 bases from J, the gap between germline ends came to 12 bases. CDR1 is SGHTA, CDR2 FQGNSA, per germline. This CDR3 is CASSKPATTDTQYF. CDR3 nucleotides: TGTGCCAGCAGCAAACCAGCGACTACAGATACGCAGTATTTT. Drawing the rest from reference TRBV7-2 and TRBJ2-3, the complete variable domain is GAGVSQSPSNKVTEKGKDVELRCDPISGHTALYWYRQSLGQGLEFLIYFQGNSAPDKSGLPSDRFSAERTGGSVSTLTIQRTQQEDSAVYLCASSKPATTDTQYFGPGTRLTVL.

The chain is built from TRBV6-5 and TRBJ1-1; tentative D call: TRBD1 (5 bases). V lost 4 bases to trimming and J lost 1 base, with 7 bases between them. Germline V CDR1 and CDR2: MNHEY, SVGAGI. CDR3 length: 13 amino acids. The DNA for the CDR3 is TGTGCCAGCAGTTTACAGGCGAACACTGAAGCTTTCTTT. Its protein is CASSLQANTEAFF.

This CDR3 reads CASSSRWDRGRETQYF. DNA for the CDR3: TGTGCCAGCAGCTCTCGGTGGGACAGGGGGAGGGAGACCCAGTACTTC. V usage is TRBV5-4 and J usage is TRBJ2-5, with 11 nucleotides matching TRBD1. Germline loops: CDR1 SGHNT, CDR2 YYREEE (reference sequence). With 3 bases clipped from V and 5 bases from J, the junction kept 9 bases outside the gene matches. The CDR3 consists of 16 residues.

The J gene is TRBJ1-2, the V gene TRBV19; no reliable D call. Germline lookup yields CDR1 LNHDA and CDR2 SQIVND (reference sequence). Between the trimmed V and J ends, which lost 1 base and 5 bases, there was a span of 11 bases. The CDR3 is made up of 14 amino acids. The CDR3: CASSIALAPYGYTF. In DNA, the CDR3 is TGTGCCAGTAGTATAGCGTTGGCACCTTATGGCTACACCTTC.

This rearrangement joins TRBV18 to TRBJ2-3; the D gene is possibly TRBD2 (5 bases). Germline lookup yields CDR1 KGHSH and CDR2 LQKENI. The CDR3 is made up of 14 amino acids. Trimming left V 2 bases short and J 2 bases short, with 8 bases between. CDR3 loop: CASSPTLVTDTQYF. CDR3 nucleotides: TGTGCCAGCTCACCAACACTAGTCACAGATACGCAGTATTTT.

This sequence joins TRBV7-8 and TRBJ2-6, with D perhaps matching TRBD1 (5 bases). The germline V gene has CDR1 SGHVS and CDR2 FQNEAQ. This CDR3 comprises 15 residues. V gave up 8 bases and J gave up 0 bases, with 11 bases separating them. The CDR3 loop reads CASVRVSSGANVLTF. The DNA of the CDR3 is TGTGCCAGCGTCAGGGTTAGCTCTGGGGCCAACGTCCTGACTTTC. The full variable domain, rest sourced from reference TRBV7-8 and TRBJ2-6, is GAGVSQSPRYKVAKRGQDVALRCDPISGHVSLFWYQQALGQGPEFLTYFQNEAQLDKSGLPSDRFFAERPEGSVSTLKIQRTQQEDSAVYLCASVRVSSGANVLTFGAGSRLTVL.

The CDR3 coding sequence is TGTGCCAGCAGCTTAGTCTTTTATGAAAGGGGTGGTAGCAATCAGCCCCAGCATTTT. Its protein product is CASSLVFYERGGSNQPQHF. The gene calls are TRBV11-3 and TRBJ1-5; a weak D match, TRBD1 (5 bases). The CDR3 is made up of 19 amino acids. Between the trimmed V and J ends, which lost 1 base and 0 bases, there was a span of 19 bases. Germline V CDR1 and CDR2: SGHNT, YENEEA.

Of note for this clone: The same CDR3 arises from other DNA sequences in this sample as well. CDR3 nucleotide sequence: TGTGCCAGCAGCCCTAGTGGAAACACCATATATTTT. Its translation is CASSPSGNTIYF. This chain links TRBV7-9 with TRBJ1-3; D is unclear. The V gene lost 5 bases and the J gene lost 3 bases, with 5 bases spanning the gap. CDR1 and CDR2 from the germline V gene are SEHNR and FQNEAQ (reference sequence). The CDR3 contains 12 residues.

V gene TRBV28 combines with J gene TRBJ2-5, with 12 bases fitting TRBD2. In germline, CDR1 is MDHEN, CDR2 SYDVKM. J gave up 2 bases and V 9 bases, and 4 bases lay outside the gene matches. The CDR3 length is 14 residues. The CDR3 region is CASRTSGNQETQYF. CDR3 nucleotides: TGTGCCAGTCGGACTAGCGGGAATCAAGAGACCCAGTACTTC. Variable domain in full (rest from reference TRBV28 and TRBJ2-5): DVKVTQSSRYLVKRTGEKVFLECVQDMDHENMFWYRQDPGLGLRLIYFSYDVKMKEKGDIPEGYSVSREKKERFSLILESASTNQTSMYLCASRTSGNQETQYFGPGTRLLVL.

This clone was picked up one time. The genes are TRBV7-9 and TRBJ2-5; weak D call: TRBD1 (5 bases). The CDR3 length is 14 residues. Germline CDR1 SEHNR, CDR2 FQNEAQ (reference sequence). V lost 1 base, J lost 5 bases, and 11 bases lay in between. Here the CDR3 reads CASSLGGPPETQYF. Written as DNA, the CDR3 is TGTGCCAGCAGCTTAGGGGGCCCCCCGGAGACCCAGTACTTC. The variable domain in full, with the rest retrieved from reference TRBV7-9 and TRBJ2-5, is DTGVSQNPRHKITKRGQNVTFRCDPISEHNRLYWYRQTLGQGPEFLTYFQNEAQLEKSRLLSDRFSAERPKGSFSTLEIQRTEQGDSAMYLCASSLGGPPETQYFGPGTRLLVL.

This rearrangement joins TRBV6-6 to TRBJ2-1; D not certain. Germline CDR1 MNHNY, CDR2 SVGAGI (reference sequence). The V end was cut by 2 bases, the J end by 5 bases, with 10 bases between. This CDR3 has 14 residues. The DNA for the CDR3 is TGTGCCAGCAGTTACCGCTATACTAACAATGAGCAGTTCTTC. Translation gives CASSYRYTNNEQFF.

The rearrangement joins TRBV18 to TRBJ2-7; 7 bases align to TRBD1. The V and J ends lost 2 bases and 5 bases, in that order; junction bases with no gene match: 9. Germline V lookup: CDR1 KGHSH, CDR2 LQKENI. The CDR3 has 15 residues. CDR3 protein: CASSPVTGSDHEQYF. CDR3 in DNA: TGTGCCAGCTCACCAGTGACAGGGAGTGACCACGAGCAGTACTTC.

The CDR3, as DNA: TGCGCCAGCAGCTCCCCGGGCGGACTAGCGGGGGCCAGCTCCTACAATGAGCAGTTCTTC. It specifies CASSSPGGLAGASSYNEQFF. V and J are TRBV5-1 and TRBJ2-1; 13 nucleotides align to TRBD2. V was clipped by 3 bases and J by 0 bases; unmatched bases: 12. Germline assignment: CDR1 SGHRS and CDR2 YFSETQ. CDR3 size: 20 residues.

The J gene is TRBJ2-2, the V gene TRBV24-1; D unresolved. This CDR3 has 13 residues. The V gene's germline CDR1 is KGHDR and CDR2 SFDVKD. The germline V and J ends were trimmed by 3 bases and 7 bases, with 8 bases remaining between them. The CDR3 region is CATSDPSIGELFF. DNA of the CDR3: TGTGCCACCAGTGATCCGTCTATCGGGGAGCTGTTTTTT.